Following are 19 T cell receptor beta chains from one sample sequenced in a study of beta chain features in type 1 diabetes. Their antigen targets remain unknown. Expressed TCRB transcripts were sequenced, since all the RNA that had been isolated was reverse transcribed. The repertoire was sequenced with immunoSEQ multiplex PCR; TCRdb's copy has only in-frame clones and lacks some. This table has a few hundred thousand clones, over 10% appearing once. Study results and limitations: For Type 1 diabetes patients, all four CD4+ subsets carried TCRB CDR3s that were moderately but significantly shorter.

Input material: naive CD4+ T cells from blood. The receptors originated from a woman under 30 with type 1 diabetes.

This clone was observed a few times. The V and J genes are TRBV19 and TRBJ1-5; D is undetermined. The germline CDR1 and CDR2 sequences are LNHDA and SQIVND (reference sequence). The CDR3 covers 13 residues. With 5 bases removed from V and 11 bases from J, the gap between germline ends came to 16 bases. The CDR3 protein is CASSFSDRVSQHF. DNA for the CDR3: TGTGCCAGTAGTTTCTCCGACCGGGTTTCCCAGCATTTT.

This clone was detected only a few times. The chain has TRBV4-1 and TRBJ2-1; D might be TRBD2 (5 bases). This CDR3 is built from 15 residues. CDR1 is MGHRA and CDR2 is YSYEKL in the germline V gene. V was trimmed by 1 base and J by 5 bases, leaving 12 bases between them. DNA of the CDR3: TGCGCCAGCAGCCAAGTCGGACTCCTTAACAATGAGCAGTTCTTC. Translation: CASSQVGLLNNEQFF.

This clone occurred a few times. CDR3 amino acids: CAISEPKGQGALTDTQYF. CDR3 in DNA: TGTGCCATCAGTGAGCCGAAAGGACAGGGGGCTCTGACAGATACGCAGTATTTT. This chain connects TRBV10-3 to TRBJ2-3; 11 bases are shared with TRBD1. CDR3 length: 18 amino acids. Trimming at V came to 2 bases and at J to 3 bases, leaving 10 bases not matched to a gene. Germline-derived CDR1 and CDR2 are ENHRY and SYGVKD.

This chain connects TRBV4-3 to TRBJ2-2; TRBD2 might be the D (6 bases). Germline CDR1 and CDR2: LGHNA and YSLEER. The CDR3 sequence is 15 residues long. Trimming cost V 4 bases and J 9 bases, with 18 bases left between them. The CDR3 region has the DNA TGCGCCAGCAGCCCATCCCCGGGAGCCGTCAGGGAGCTGTTTTTT. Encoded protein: CASSPSPGAVRELFF.

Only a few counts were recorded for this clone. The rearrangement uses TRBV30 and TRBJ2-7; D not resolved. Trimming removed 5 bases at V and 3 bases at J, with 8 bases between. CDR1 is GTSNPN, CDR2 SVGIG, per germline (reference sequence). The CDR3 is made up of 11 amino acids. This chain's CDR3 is CAWGRIYEQYF. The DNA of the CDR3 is TGTGCCTGGGGGCGTATCTACGAGCAGTACTTC.

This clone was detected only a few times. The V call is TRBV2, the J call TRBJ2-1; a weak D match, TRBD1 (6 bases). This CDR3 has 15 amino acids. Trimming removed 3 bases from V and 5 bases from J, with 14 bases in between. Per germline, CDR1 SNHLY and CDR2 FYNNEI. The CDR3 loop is CASSESIQGHNEQFF. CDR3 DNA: TGTGCCAGCAGTGAGTCAATACAGGGACACAATGAGCAGTTCTTC.

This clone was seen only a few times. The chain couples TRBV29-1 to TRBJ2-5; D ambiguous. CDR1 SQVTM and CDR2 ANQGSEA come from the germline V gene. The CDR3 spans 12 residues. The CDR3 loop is CTASPVQETQYF. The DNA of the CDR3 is TGCACCGCCTCCCCGGTCCAAGAGACCCAGTACTTC.

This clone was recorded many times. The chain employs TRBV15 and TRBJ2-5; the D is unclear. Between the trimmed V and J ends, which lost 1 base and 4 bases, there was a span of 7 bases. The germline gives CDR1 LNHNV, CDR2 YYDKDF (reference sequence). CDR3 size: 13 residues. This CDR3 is CATSRVGSETQYF. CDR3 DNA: TGTGCCACCAGCAGAGTCGGGTCAGAGACCCAGTACTTC.

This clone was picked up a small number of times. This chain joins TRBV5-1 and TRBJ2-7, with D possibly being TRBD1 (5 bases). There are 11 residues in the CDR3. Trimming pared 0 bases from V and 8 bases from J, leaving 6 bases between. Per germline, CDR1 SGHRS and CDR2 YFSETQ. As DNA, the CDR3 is TGCGCCAGCAGCTTGGAGGGGAAGCAGTACTTC. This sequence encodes CASSLEGKQYF. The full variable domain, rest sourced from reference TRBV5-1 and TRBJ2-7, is KAGVTQTPRYLIKTRGQQVTLSCSPISGHRSVSWYQQTPGQGLQFLFEYFSETQRNKGNFPGRFSGRQFSNSRSEMNVSTLELGDSALYLCASSLEGKQYFGPGTRLTVT.

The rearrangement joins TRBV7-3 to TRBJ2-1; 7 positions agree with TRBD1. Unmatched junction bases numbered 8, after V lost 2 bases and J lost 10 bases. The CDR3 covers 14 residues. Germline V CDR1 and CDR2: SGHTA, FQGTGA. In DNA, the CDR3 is TGTGCCAGCAGCTTAGACAGGGCGTCGTGGGAGCAGTTCTTC. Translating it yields CASSLDRASWEQFF.

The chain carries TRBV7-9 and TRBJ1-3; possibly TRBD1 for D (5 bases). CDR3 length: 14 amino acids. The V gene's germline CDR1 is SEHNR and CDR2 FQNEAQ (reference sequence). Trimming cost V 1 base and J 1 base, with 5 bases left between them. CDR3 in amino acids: CASSLEGSGNTIYF. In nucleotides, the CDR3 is TGTGCCAGCAGCTTAGAGGGGTCTGGAAACACCATATATTTT.

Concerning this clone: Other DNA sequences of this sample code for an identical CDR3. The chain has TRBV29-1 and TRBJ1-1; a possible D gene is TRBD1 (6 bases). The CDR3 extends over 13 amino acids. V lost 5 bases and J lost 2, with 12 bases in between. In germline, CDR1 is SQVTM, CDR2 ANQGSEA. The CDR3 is CSVLGQLNTEAFF. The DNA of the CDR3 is TGCAGCGTTCTAGGACAGCTAAACACTGAAGCTTTCTTT.

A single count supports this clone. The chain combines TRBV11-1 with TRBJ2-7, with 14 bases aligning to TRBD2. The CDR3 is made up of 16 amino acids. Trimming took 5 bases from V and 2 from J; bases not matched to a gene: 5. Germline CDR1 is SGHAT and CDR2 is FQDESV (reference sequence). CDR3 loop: CASSPGLAGVTYEQYF. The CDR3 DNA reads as TGTGCCAGCAGCCCGGGACTAGCGGGAGTCACCTACGAGCAGTACTTC.

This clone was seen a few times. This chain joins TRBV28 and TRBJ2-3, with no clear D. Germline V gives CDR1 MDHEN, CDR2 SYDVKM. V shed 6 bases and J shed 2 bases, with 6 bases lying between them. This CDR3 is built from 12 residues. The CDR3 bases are TGTGCCAGCAGCCTAGACACAGATACGCAGTATTTT. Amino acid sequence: CASSLDTDTQYF.

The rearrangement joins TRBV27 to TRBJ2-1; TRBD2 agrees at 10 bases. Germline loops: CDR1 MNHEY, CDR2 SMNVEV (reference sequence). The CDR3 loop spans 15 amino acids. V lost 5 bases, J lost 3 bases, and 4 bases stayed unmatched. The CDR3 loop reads CASSPPSGGYNEQFF. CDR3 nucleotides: TGTGCCAGCAGTCCTCCTAGCGGGGGCTACAATGAGCAGTTCTTC.

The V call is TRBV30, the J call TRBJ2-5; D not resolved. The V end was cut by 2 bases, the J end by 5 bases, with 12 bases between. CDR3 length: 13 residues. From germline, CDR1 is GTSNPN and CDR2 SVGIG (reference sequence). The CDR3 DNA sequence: TGTGCCTGGAGTATACAAGAGGATGAGACCCAGTACTTC. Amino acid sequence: CAWSIQEDETQYF.

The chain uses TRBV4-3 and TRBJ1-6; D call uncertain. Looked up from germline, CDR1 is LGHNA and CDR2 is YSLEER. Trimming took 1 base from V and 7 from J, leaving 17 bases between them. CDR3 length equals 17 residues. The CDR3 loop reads CASSQGLWKTGNSPLHF. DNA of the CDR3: TGCGCCAGCAGCCAAGGGTTATGGAAAACCGGGAATTCACCCCTCCACTTT.

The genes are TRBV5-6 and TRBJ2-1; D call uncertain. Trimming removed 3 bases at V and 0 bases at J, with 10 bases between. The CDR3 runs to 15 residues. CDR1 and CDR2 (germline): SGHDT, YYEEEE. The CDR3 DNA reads TGTGCCAGCAGCTACCTACTCCTCTCCTACAATGAGCAGTTCTTC. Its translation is CASSYLLLSYNEQFF.

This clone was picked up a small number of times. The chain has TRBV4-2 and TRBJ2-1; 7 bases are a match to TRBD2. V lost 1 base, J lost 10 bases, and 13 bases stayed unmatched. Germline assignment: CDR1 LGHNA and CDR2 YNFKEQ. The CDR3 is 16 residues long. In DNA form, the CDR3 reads TGTGCCAGCAGCCAAGGAGAGAGACTAGCCGTTCACGAGCAGTTCTTC. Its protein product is CASSQGERLAVHEQFF.